The rows below give T cell receptor beta chains drawn from one sample of a study of blood T cell repertoires in COVID-19. Sequencing was performed with immunoSEQ multiplex PCR; in TCRdb, only in-frame clones are kept and a portion is missing. This sample has over 150,000 clones, with around 83% found just once. Sequencing used PBMCs or T cells enriched from blood (not recorded which). These receptors all stem from a man aged 40-49 years who had recovered from COVID-19. The CDR3 runs from the conserved cysteine through the conserved F or W. The D gene is left open where the match is weak. Not all rows give a size; the values are once, few, many and, for expanded clones, a class.

clone_size	d_call	j_call	v_call	cdr3_nt	cdr3_aa
.	.	TRBJ1-2	TRBV6-1	TGTGCCAGCAGTGAAGGAGGACAGCAAACTAACTATGGCTACACCTTC	CASSEGGQQTNYGYTF
few	TRBD1	TRBJ1-6	TRBV28	TGTGCCAGCCGACAGGGAAATTCACCCCTCCACTTT	CASRQGNSPLHF
.	.	TRBJ1-3	TRBV4-1	TGCGCCAGCAGCCAAGATCAGGGCCTTATGGCAGCCATATATTTT	CASSQDQGLMAAIYF
.	TRBD1	TRBJ1-1	TRBV29-1	TGCAGCGCTAGGACAGGGGTGAACACTGAAGCTTTCTTT	CSARTGVNTEAFF
.	TRBD2	TRBJ2-3	TRBV4-1	TGCGCCACCCCCCTCGCGGTTCCTGGTGTAAGCGGGGGGGCGGATAAAGATACGCAGTATTTT	CATPLAVPGVSGGADKDTQYF
.	TRBD1	TRBJ2-5	TRBV6-5	TGTGCCAGCAGCTTCGGACAGGGGGTGGAAGACCAGTACTTC	CASSFGQGVEDQYF
.	.	TRBJ1-2	TRBV6-1	TGTGCCAGCAGTGATCAGGGATATGGCTACACCTTC	CASSDQGYGYTF
.	.	TRBJ1-6	TRBV19	TGTGCCACTCGCGGGGGAAGCGGTTCACCCCTCCACTTT	CATRGGSGSPLHF
.	.	TRBJ1-4	TRBV3-1/TRBV3-2	TGTGCCAGCAGCCACTACCAACCGATACAGGGAGTTGCCAACCTTGCAACTAATGAAAAACTGTTTTTT	CASSHYQPIQGVANLATNEKLFF
.	TRBD2	TRBJ2-7	TRBV5-6	TGTGCCAGTAGCTGGCGGGGGGCTGGATTGTACGAGCAGTACTTC	CASSWRGAGLYEQYF
.	.	TRBJ1-1	TRBV9	TGTGCCAGCAGCGTAGTAGGAGGACCTCCGGACACTGAAGCTTTCTTT	CASSVVGGPPDTEAFF
.	TRBD1	TRBJ1-1	TRBV2	TGTGCCAGCGGGACAGGGAAGAACACTGAAGCTTTCTTT	CASGTGKNTEAFF
.	.	TRBJ1-1	TRBV9	TGTGCCAGCAGCGTCGACCCGGGAACTGAAGCTTTCTTT	CASSVDPGTEAFF
once	.	TRBJ2-1	TRBV7-9	TGTGCCAGCAGCCCCCGAACGGGACAACAAAGCTCCTACAATGAGCAGTTCTTC	CASSPRTGQQSSYNEQFF
.	TRBD1	TRBJ2-7	TRBV29-1	TGCAGCGTTGACGGAGGGGGGACAGGGCTCTACGAGCAGTACTTC	CSVDGGGTGLYEQYF
.	.	TRBJ2-1	TRBV7-3	TGTGCCAGCAGCATGGGGACTGGAGGTGAGCAGTTCTTC	CASSMGTGGEQFF
many	.	TRBJ2-3	TRBV30	TGTGCCTGGAATGTCGGCCAGGGAGATACGCAGTATTTT	CAWNVGQGDTQYF
.	TRBD1	TRBJ2-7	TRBV11-3	TGTGCCAGCAACTCTCTAGGGACAGTAGTATTCGGGGAGCAGTACTTC	CASNSLGTVVFGEQYF
.	TRBD2	TRBJ2-7	TRBV10-1	TGCGCCAGTCAAGAGGCAGCGGGGTACGAGCAGTACTTC	CASQEAAGYEQYF
.	.	TRBJ1-6	TRBV4-2	TGTGCCAGCAGCCAAGATCAGGCCAGCAATTCACCCCTCCACTTT	CASSQDQASNSPLHF
.	.	TRBJ1-2	TRBV21-1	TGTGCCAGCAGCAAACCCCCGGGACAGTCGAGGGGGAACTATGGCTACACCTTC	CASSKPPGQSRGNYGYTF
.	.	TRBJ2-7	TRBV5-6	TGTGCCAGCAGCTTGGGCCTAGTCTACGAGCAGTACTTC	CASSLGLVYEQYF
.	.	TRBJ1-1	TRBV5-5	TGTGCCAGCAGCTTGACGGGATGGGACACTGAAGCTTTCTTT	CASSLTGWDTEAFF
.	.	TRBJ2-1	TRBV12-3/TRBV12-4	TGTGCCAGCAGTTTCACGGCGGCGGATGAGCAGTTCTTC	CASSFTAADEQFF
.	.	TRBJ2-7	TRBV29-1	TGCAGCGTTAAACCTACTTCGGCCTACGAGCAGTACTTC	CSVKPTSAYEQYF
.	.	TRBJ2-2	TRBV6-5	TGTGCCAGCAGTTACCTGACTAGTATCTCCGGGGAGCTGTTTTTT	CASSYLTSISGELFF
.	TRBD1	TRBJ1-6	TRBV5-1	TGCGCCAGCAGCCTTCCGGGACAGGGGAATTCACCCCTCCACTTT	CASSLPGQGNSPLHF
.	.	TRBJ1-3	TRBV6-5	TGTGCCAGCAGTTTTAACAGGTTCTCTGGAAACACCATATATTTT	CASSFNRFSGNTIYF
.	TRBD1	TRBJ1-5	TRBV6-5	TGTGCCTGTGGGACAGGATCTCAGCCCCAGCATTTT	CACGTGSQPQHF